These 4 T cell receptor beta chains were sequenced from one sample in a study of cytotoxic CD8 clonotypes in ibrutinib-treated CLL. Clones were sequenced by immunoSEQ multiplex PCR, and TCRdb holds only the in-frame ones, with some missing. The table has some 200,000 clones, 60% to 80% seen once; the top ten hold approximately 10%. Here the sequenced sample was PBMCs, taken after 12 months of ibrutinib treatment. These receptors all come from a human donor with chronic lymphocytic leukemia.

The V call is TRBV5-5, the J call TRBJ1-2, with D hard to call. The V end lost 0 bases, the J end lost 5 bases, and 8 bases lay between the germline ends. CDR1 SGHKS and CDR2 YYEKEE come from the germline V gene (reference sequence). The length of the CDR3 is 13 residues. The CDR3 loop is CASSLGPEYGYTF. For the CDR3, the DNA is TGTGCCAGCAGCTTGGGTCCGGAATATGGCTACACCTTC.

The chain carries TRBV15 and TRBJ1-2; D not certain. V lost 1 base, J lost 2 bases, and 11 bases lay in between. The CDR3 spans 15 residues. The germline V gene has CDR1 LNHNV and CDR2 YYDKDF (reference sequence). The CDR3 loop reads CATSRGSSLNYGYTF. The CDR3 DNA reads TGTGCCACCAGCAGAGGTAGCAGCCTAAACTATGGCTACACCTTC.

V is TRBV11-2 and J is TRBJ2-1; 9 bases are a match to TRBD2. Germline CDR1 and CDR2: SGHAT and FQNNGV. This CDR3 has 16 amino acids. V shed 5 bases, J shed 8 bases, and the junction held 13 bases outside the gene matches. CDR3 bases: TGTGCCAGCAGCCTACGTCGTGTAGCGGGAGCTTATGAGCAGTTCTTC. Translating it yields CASSLRRVAGAYEQFF.

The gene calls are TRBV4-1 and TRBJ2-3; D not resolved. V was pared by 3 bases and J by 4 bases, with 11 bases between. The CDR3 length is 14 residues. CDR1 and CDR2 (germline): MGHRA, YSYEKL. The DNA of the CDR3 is TGCGCCAGCAGCCAGACTGACCTATCAGATACGCAGTATTTT. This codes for CASSQTDLSDTQYF.